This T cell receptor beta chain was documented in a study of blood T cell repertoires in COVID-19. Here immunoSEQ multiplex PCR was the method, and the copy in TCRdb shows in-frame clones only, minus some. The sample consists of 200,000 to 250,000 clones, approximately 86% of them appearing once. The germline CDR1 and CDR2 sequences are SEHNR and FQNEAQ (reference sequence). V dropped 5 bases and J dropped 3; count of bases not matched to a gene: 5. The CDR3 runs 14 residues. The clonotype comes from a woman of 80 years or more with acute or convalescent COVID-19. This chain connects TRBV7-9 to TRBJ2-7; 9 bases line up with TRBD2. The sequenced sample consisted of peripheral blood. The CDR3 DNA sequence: TGTGCCAGCAGCCGGACTAGCGTTATCTACGAGCAGTACTTC. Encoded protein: CASSRTSVIYEQYF.